This TCR beta chain originates from a study of T cell clones after liver transplantation. About the research overall: TCRbeta sequencing after a pre-transplant mixed lymphocyte reaction identified graft-donor-reactive clones, later tracked in post-transplant blood. Draws occurred before transplant, before withdrawal, and after complete or failed withdrawal. General study findings and limits: In a couple of subjects, few donor cells limited the measurable donor-reactive repertoire.

The table came from immunoSEQ multiplex PCR; TCRdb's copy has only in-frame clones and leaves some out. The table shows roughly 67,000 clones, with 85% to 95% occurring only once. The germline V gene has CDR1 SGHVS and CDR2 FNYEAQ. CDR3 length: 13 residues. V was shortened by 4 bases and J by 0 bases, with 6 bases between the two germline ends. Unstimulated PBMCs were sorted into CD3+CD4+ and CD3+CD8+ populations. On this clone: Its antigen is still unknown.

The chain uses TRBV7-6 and TRBJ1-1; no clear D. This receptor was taken from a human patient who received a liver transplant. Part of the T cells may come from the graft donor. This sample comprised CD4+ T cells from blood, obtained less than 27 months after liver transplant. The DNA of the CDR3 is TGTGCCAGCAGCTCGACTATGAACACTGAAGCTTTCTTT. As protein: CASSSTMNTEAFF.